These 5 T cell receptor beta chains share one sample of origin, sequenced in a study of blood T cell repertoires in COVID-19 (dated by TCRdb to 2019 to 2021). Library generation was performed with the immunoSEQ multiplex PCR assay. This is the immuneACCESS table as TCRdb keeps it, with only in-frame sequences that have V and J called. A part of the clones is gone; compared with another copy, unresolved V genes explain less than half, and the rest is unexplained. The sample table contains 150,000 to 200,000 clones; only one count was recorded for 85% to 95% of them. The ten largest account for roughly 2% of the sample. The sample comprised peripheral blood. Every receptor here comes from a woman aged 60-75 years with COVID-19, enrolled during active disease.

V gene TRBV27 combines with J gene TRBJ2-7, with D unclear. The V end was cut by 4 bases, the J end by 6 bases, with 16 bases between. Per germline, CDR1 MNHEY and CDR2 SMNVEV (reference sequence). This CDR3 is built from 14 residues. CDR3 loop: CASSSTPPTPEQYF. DNA of the CDR3: TGTGCCAGCAGTTCGACACCTCCGACCCCCGAGCAGTACTTC.

This chain connects TRBV19 to TRBJ1-2; TRBD1 might be the D (5 bases). V was pared by 4 bases and J by 4 bases, with 19 bases between. In germline, CDR1 is LNHDA, CDR2 SQIVND (reference sequence). The CDR3 runs to 16 residues. Written as DNA, the CDR3 is TGTGCCAGTAGTAGGTCCGGACGGGGGACTATCTATGGCTACACCTTC. This encodes CASSRSGRGTIYGYTF.

A word on this clone: The junction departs from the called germline gene at one end, perhaps through a read error. The V gene is TRBV7-7, the J gene TRBJ2-1, with 7 bases fitting TRBD1. CDR1 is SSHAT and CDR2 is FNYEAQ in the germline V gene (reference sequence). The CDR3 covers 13 residues. CDR3 in DNA: TGTGCTAGCAGCATCGGACAGGACAATGAGCAGTTCTTC. It specifies CASSIGQDNEQFF.

The chain recombines TRBV6-5 with TRBJ2-3; 10 bases match TRBD2. With 6 bases clipped from V and 1 base from J, the junction kept 4 bases outside the gene matches. The CDR3 covers 15 residues. Germline CDR1 MNHEY, CDR2 SVGAGI. CDR3 protein: CASSRLAGGTDTQYF. CDR3 nucleotide sequence: TGTGCCAGCAGCCGCCTAGCGGGGGGCACAGATACGCAGTATTTT.

This rearrangement joins TRBV7-3 to TRBJ2-1; maybe TRBD2 (6 bases). The germline V and J ends were trimmed by 4 bases and 6 bases, with 19 bases remaining between them. This CDR3 region has 16 residues. Per the germline V gene, CDR1 is SGHTA and CDR2 is FQGTGA. The CDR3 loop reads CASSSFAGPGGNEQFF. The CDR3 coding sequence is TGTGCCAGCAGCTCCTTTGCGGGGCCCGGTGGCAATGAGCAGTTCTTC.